This entry lists 30 T cell receptor beta chains sequenced from one sample in a study of cytomegalovirus exposure and HLA in healthy donors. The PCR made use of 60 Vbeta and 13 Jbeta primers. Sequencing was performed with immunoSEQ multiplex PCR; in TCRdb, only in-frame clones are kept and a portion is missing. The sample has about 140,000 clones, 55% to 80% seen once; the top ten hold roughly 1.3%. The sequenced sample consisted of PBMCs. Receptors were obtained from a woman in her forties in good health and CMV-seronegative.

V gene TRBV5-4 combines with J gene TRBJ2-7, with TRBD1 identical over 8 bases. V was pared by 4 bases and J by 4 bases, with 7 bases of the junction left unmatched. This CDR3 has 14 residues. Germline V gene data show CDR1 as SGHNT and CDR2 as YYREEE (reference sequence). The DNA for the CDR3 is TGTGCCAGCAGCCCCCCAGGGGGCCCTTACGAGCAGTACTTC. It yields the protein CASSPPGGPYEQYF.

In regard to this clone: Additional DNA sequences in this sample encode the identical CDR3. This rearrangement joins TRBV19 to TRBJ1-1, with D maybe TRBD1 (6 bases). Germline assignment: CDR1 LNHDA and CDR2 SQIVND (reference sequence). The CDR3 contains 13 residues. The V end lost 5 bases, the J end lost 4 bases, and 11 bases lay between the germline ends. The chain's CDR3 is CASSLGRGTEAFF. As DNA, the CDR3 is TGTGCCAGTAGTTTGGGCAGGGGCACTGAAGCTTTCTTT. Full variable domain (missing parts from reference TRBV19 and TRBJ1-1): DGGITQSPKYLFRKEGQNVTLSCEQNLNHDAMYWYRQDPGQGLRLIYYSQIVNDFQKGDIAEGYSVSREKKESFPLTVTSAQKNPTAFYLCASSLGRGTEAFFGQGTRLTVV.

The chain recombines TRBV28 with TRBJ1-4; D is uncertain. The V end was cut by 1 base, the J end by 8 bases, with 5 bases between. The CDR3 sequence is 12 residues long. Germline CDR1 reads MDHEN; CDR2 reads SYDVKM. In nucleotides, the CDR3 is TGTGCCAGCAGTTTATCCGTCGAAAAACTGTTTTTT. Encoded protein: CASSLSVEKLFF.

This sequence joins TRBV5-8 and TRBJ2-3; 10 nucleotides agree with TRBD2. The CDR3 consists of 16 residues. CDR1 and CDR2 from the germline V gene are SGHTS and YDEGEE. The V segment lost 1 base and the J segment 0 bases; nucleotides outside the gene matches: 2. Here the CDR3 DNA reads TGTGCCAGCAGCTTGCCGGGACTAGCGAGCACAGATACGCAGTATTTT. Translating gives CASSLPGLASTDTQYF.

The V gene is TRBV6-6, the J gene TRBJ2-1; 9 positions agree with TRBD1. This CDR3 is built from 15 residues. The germline gives CDR1 MNHNY, CDR2 SVGAGI (reference sequence). Losses at the gene ends were 7 bases for V and 5 bases for J; bases not matched to a gene: 9. The CDR3 nucleotides read TGTGCCAGCAACTTCCCGGGACAGGGAAACAATGAGCAGTTCTTC. Encoded protein: CASNFPGQGNNEQFF.

The chain couples TRBV7-2 to TRBJ2-1; TRBD1 aligns across 7 bases. Germline-derived CDR1 and CDR2 are SGHTA and FQGNSA. The CDR3 runs to 15 residues. With V trimmed by 1 base and J by 2 bases, 2 bases remained unmatched. CDR3 DNA sequence: TGTGCCAGCAGCTTAGGGACAGGCACCTACAATGAGCAGTTCTTC. Amino acids: CASSLGTGTYNEQFF.

The chain joins TRBV6-5 to TRBJ2-5; D is undetermined. The CDR3 spans 13 residues. Germline V gene data show CDR1 as MNHEY and CDR2 as SVGAGI. The V gene lost 5 bases and the J gene lost 4 bases, with 11 bases spanning the gap. The CDR3 region is CASSHNSRETQYF. The CDR3 region has the DNA TGTGCCAGCAGTCACAATAGCCGAGAGACCCAGTACTTC.

V gene TRBV2 combines with J gene TRBJ2-3, with 7 bases matching TRBD2. The CDR3 is made up of 15 amino acids. Per germline, CDR1 SNHLY and CDR2 FYNNEI. Germline trimming cut 7 bases from V and 0 bases from J; bases unmatched to any gene: 7. The DNA for the CDR3 is TGTGCCAGCAAGGTGGCTAGCGGAAGCACAGATACGCAGTATTTT. This gives the protein CASKVASGSTDTQYF.

This chain joins TRBV7-3 and TRBJ1-1; tentative D call: TRBD1 (6 bases). There are 13 residues in the CDR3. Trimming took off 5 bases at V and 4 bases at J, with 11 bases between the two ends. The germline CDR1 and CDR2 sequences are SGHTA and FQGTGA. Here the CDR3 reads CASSEDRTTEAFF. The CDR3 DNA sequence: TGTGCCAGCAGCGAAGACAGGACCACTGAAGCTTTCTTT.

The gene calls are TRBV15 and TRBJ1-1, with 8 bases matching TRBD1. The length of the CDR3 is 15 residues. The V segment lost 3 bases and the J segment 5 bases; nucleotides outside the gene matches: 8. Germline lookup yields CDR1 LNHNV and CDR2 YYDKDF (reference sequence). CDR3: CATSRDPTGVTEAFF. DNA for the CDR3: TGTGCCACCAGCAGGGACCCGACAGGGGTAACTGAAGCTTTCTTT.

The chain carries TRBV15 and TRBJ2-7, with TRBD1 as a possible D gene (6 bases). The germline gives CDR1 LNHNV, CDR2 YYDKDF (reference sequence). V was trimmed by 0 bases and J by 2 bases, leaving 11 bases between them. The CDR3 runs to 15 residues. CDR3 sequence: CATSRDRGFTYEQYV. CDR3 DNA: TGTGCCACCAGCAGAGACAGGGGATTCACCTACGAGCAGTACGTC.

In its sample, this clone was seen a few times. The rearrangement links TRBV5-1 to TRBJ1-1, with D uncertain. CDR3 size: 15 residues. Trimming shortened V by 3 bases and J by 0 bases, and 12 bases separated the two germline ends. The V gene's germline CDR1 is SGHRS and CDR2 YFSETQ. The CDR3 is CASSSREGLNTEAFF. The CDR3 region has the DNA TGCGCCAGCAGCTCTCGAGAGGGATTGAACACTGAAGCTTTCTTT.

This clone was observed once. The chain couples TRBV19 to TRBJ2-2; D is uncertain. CDR3 length: 13 amino acids. In germline, CDR1 is LNHDA, CDR2 SQIVND (reference sequence). V was pared by 7 bases and J by 3 bases, with 9 bases between. The CDR3 protein is CASTPPHTGELFF. Written as DNA, the CDR3 is TGTGCCAGTACCCCTCCCCACACCGGGGAGCTGTTTTTT.

The CDR3 nucleotides are TGCGCCAGCCGGGAGACCGGGGAGCTGTTTTTT. It yields the protein CASRETGELFF. The chain couples TRBV5-1 to TRBJ2-2, with D maybe TRBD2 (6 bases). From germline, CDR1 is SGHRS and CDR2 YFSETQ. V lost 7 bases, J lost 5 bases, and 6 bases lay in between. The CDR3 contains 11 residues. The full variable domain, rest sourced from reference TRBV5-1 and TRBJ2-2, is KAGVTQTPRYLIKTRGQQVTLSCSPISGHRSVSWYQQTPGQGLQFLFEYFSETQRNKGNFPGRFSGRQFSNSRSEMNVSTLELGDSALYLCASRETGELFFGEGSRLTVL.

V gene TRBV7-2 combines with J gene TRBJ2-7; 10 bases fit TRBD2. V trimming: 0 bases; J trimming: 0 bases; junction bases outside the gene matches: 5. The CDR3 is 17 residues long. Germline CDR1 and CDR2: SGHTA and FQGNSA. As DNA, the CDR3 is TGTGCCAGCAGCTTAGCTAGCGGGGGGACCAACTCCTACGAGCAGTACTTC. Its protein product is CASSLASGGTNSYEQYF.

The chain joins TRBV7-2 to TRBJ1-5; D not resolved. Looked up from germline, CDR1 is SGHTA and CDR2 is FQGNSA. Trimming pared 5 bases from V and 1 base from J, leaving 9 bases between. This CDR3 spans 14 amino acids. CDR3 sequence: CASSPDMSNQPQHF. The CDR3 DNA sequence: TGTGCCAGCAGCCCCGACATGAGCAATCAGCCCCAGCATTTT.

In its sample, this clone was seen a few times. The CDR3 coding sequence is TGCGCCAGCAGCTTGGGATGGACAGAGCTTAACTATGGCTACACCTTC. Translated, it gives CASSLGWTELNYGYTF. V usage is TRBV5-1 and J usage is TRBJ1-2, with D tentatively TRBD1 (6 bases). The CDR3 sequence is 16 residues long. The V gene's germline CDR1 is SGHRS and CDR2 YFSETQ. V was trimmed by 0 bases and J by 1 base, leaving 13 bases between them.

This clone occurred once. The genes are TRBV5-1 and TRBJ2-7, with 7 bases aligning to TRBD1. Looked up from germline, CDR1 is SGHRS and CDR2 is YFSETQ. J was trimmed by 6 bases and V by 4 bases; bases with no gene match: 13. The CDR3 has 15 amino acids. CDR3 nucleotides: TGCGCCAGCAGCCCCGACCTGACAGGGCCGGGCGAGCAGTACTTC. This encodes CASSPDLTGPGEQYF.

This clone was counted only a few times. This chain uses TRBV6-1 with TRBJ1-2, with 7 positions matching TRBD1. The CDR3 has 13 residues. Germline values: CDR1 MNHNS, CDR2 SASEGT. With 5 bases clipped from V and 6 bases from J, the junction kept 6 bases outside the gene matches. The CDR3 DNA follows: TGTGCCAGCAGTAAAGGGACAGTAGATGGCTACACCTTC. It codes for CASSKGTVDGYTF.

The chain links TRBV4-2 to TRBJ2-7; possible D gene TRBD2, 5 bases. V lost 4 bases to trimming and J lost 1 base, with 14 bases between them. The CDR3 spans 15 residues. Per germline, CDR1 LGHNA and CDR2 YNFKEQ. CDR3 DNA sequence: TGTGCCAGCAGCCCGAGGGCACCCGAATCCTACGAGCAGTACTTC. Its protein product is CASSPRAPESYEQYF.

The chain employs TRBV29-1 and TRBJ1-1; the match to TRBD1 covers 7 bases. Germline lookup yields CDR1 SQVTM and CDR2 ANQGSEA. The CDR3 length is 12 residues. Trimming removed 7 bases from V and 1 base from J; junction bases left unmatched: 3. This CDR3 is CSAGQENTEAFF. The CDR3 DNA reads TGCAGCGCTGGACAGGAGAACACTGAAGCTTTCTTT.

This clone appeared a few times. V and J are TRBV6-1 and TRBJ1-5; TRBD1 agrees at 9 bases. CDR1 and CDR2 (germline): MNHNS, SASEGT. The V and J ends lost 10 bases and 5 bases, in that order; junction bases with no gene match: 6. This CDR3 has 13 amino acids. CDR3 loop: CATRDREYQPQHF. The CDR3 DNA sequence: TGTGCCACCCGGGACAGGGAATATCAGCCCCAGCATTTT.

The chain links TRBV15 to TRBJ2-7; the D gene is possibly TRBD2 (6 bases). This CDR3 spans 14 amino acids. Germline CDR1 is LNHNV and CDR2 is YYDKDF (reference sequence). V lost 3 bases to trimming and J lost 4 bases, with 13 bases between them. CDR3 nucleotide sequence: TGTGCCACCAGCAGTAGTTCAGGGAGGTACGAGCAGTACTTC. Encoded protein: CATSSSSGRYEQYF.

The rearrangement joins TRBV19 to TRBJ2-1, with 7 bases that match TRBD2. J lost 2 bases, V lost 4 bases, and 2 bases had no gene match. Germline CDR1 is LNHDA and CDR2 is SQIVND (reference sequence). CDR3 length: 14 residues. The DNA for the CDR3 is TGTGCCAGTAGTAGGGAGGGTCCCTACAATGAGCAGTTCTTC. Protein: CASSREGPYNEQFF.

This clone has only a few counts. This sequence joins TRBV4-2 and TRBJ1-2, with D perhaps TRBD1 (5 bases). With 2 bases removed from V and 6 bases from J, the gap between germline ends came to 16 bases. The CDR3 is made up of 15 amino acids. The germline V gene encodes CDR1 LGHNA and CDR2 YNFKEQ. The CDR3 DNA reads TGTGCCAGCAGCCAATTTCCCGACGGGGGTAATGGCTACACCTTC. Encoded protein: CASSQFPDGGNGYTF.

V gene TRBV7-9 combines with J gene TRBJ1-3; a possible D gene is TRBD1 (5 bases). The germline V gene encodes CDR1 SEHNR and CDR2 FQNEAQ (reference sequence). The CDR3 is made up of 14 amino acids. Trimming stripped 6 bases from V and 4 bases from J, with 13 bases between. The CDR3 sequence: CASSLQGSGNTIYF. The CDR3 DNA reads TGTGCCAGCAGTCTCCAGGGTTCAGGAAACACCATATATTTT.

The chain couples TRBV27 to TRBJ2-5; 8 bases are a match to TRBD1. V shed 0 bases, J shed 5 bases, and the junction held 8 bases outside the gene matches. Germline values: CDR1 MNHEY, CDR2 SMNVEV (reference sequence). CDR3 size: 16 residues. Here the CDR3 DNA reads TGTGCCAGCAGTTTATCGGGGGCAGGGGGCCTGGAGACCCAGTACTTC. It yields the protein CASSLSGAGGLETQYF.

The chain couples TRBV6-6 to TRBJ1-2, with D perhaps TRBD1 (6 bases). The germline gives CDR1 MNHNY, CDR2 SVGAGI (reference sequence). V was trimmed by 10 bases and J by 3 bases, leaving 15 bases between them. This CDR3 region has 13 residues. The CDR3 sequence is CAISMGADYGYTF. CDR3 sequence (DNA): TGTGCCATAAGCATGGGGGCGGACTATGGCTACACCTTC.

This chain uses TRBV7-8 with TRBJ2-2; no definite D call. CDR1 SGHVS and CDR2 FQNEAQ come from the germline V gene. The CDR3 is made up of 14 amino acids. V was pared by 5 bases and J by 1 base, with 8 bases between. As DNA, the CDR3 is TGTGCCAGCAGCCCCCCCCAGAACACCGGGGAGCTGTTTTTT. Translating gives CASSPPQNTGELFF.

This clone has only one observation. At one of its ends the junction is not consistent with the germline gene, which may arise from a read error. The chain uses TRBV7-9 and TRBJ1-1; 11 positions agree with TRBD1. Germline CDR1 and CDR2: SEHNR and FQNEAQ (reference sequence). The CDR3 has 16 residues. This CDR3 reads CSSSLRTGGSDTEAFF. The CDR3 DNA is TGTTCCAGCAGCCTACGGACAGGGGGCAGCGACACTGAAGCTTTCTTT.